Listed here are 26 T cell receptor beta chains from one sample, sequenced in a study of blood T cell repertoires in COVID-19. Method: immunoSEQ multiplex PCR; TCRdb's copy keeps in-frame clones and lacks some. This table has a few hundred thousand clones, roughly 90% appearing once. Sequenced sample: peripheral blood. These receptors were taken from a woman under 40 with COVID-19, enrolled during active disease.

This chain links TRBV11-2 with TRBJ2-1; 9 bases map to TRBD2. This CDR3 region has 15 residues. The V gene's germline CDR1 is SGHAT and CDR2 FQNNGV. V gave up 4 bases and J gave up 7 bases; unmatched junction bases: 8. CDR3 in amino acids: CASSSSGTSSNEQFF. Here the CDR3 DNA reads TGTGCCAGCAGCTCTTCCGGGACTAGCTCTAATGAGCAGTTCTTC. Full variable domain (remainder filled in from reference TRBV11-2 and TRBJ2-1): EAGVAQSPRYKIIEKRQSVAFWCNPISGHATLYWYQQILGQGPKLLIQFQNNGVVDDSQLPKDRFSAERLKGVDSTLKIQPAKLEDSAVYLCASSSSGTSSNEQFFGPGTRLTVL.

About this clone: This sample includes further DNA sequences coding for the same CDR3. J is TRBJ2-2 and V is TRBV5-4; 7 bases match TRBD1. Germline values: CDR1 SGHNT, CDR2 YYREEE (reference sequence). The junction had 1 base not matched to a gene; V was cut back by 0 bases and J by 5 bases. The CDR3 has 14 amino acids. CDR3 DNA: TGTGCCAGCAGCTTGGCCAGGGGGACCGGGGAGCTGTTTTTT. Protein: CASSLARGTGELFF.

As regards this clone: Other DNA sequences in the sample encode the same CDR3. The chain uses TRBV9 and TRBJ2-2; perhaps TRBD1 as D (5 bases). Germline V lookup: CDR1 SGDLS, CDR2 YYNGEE. Trimming shortened V by 3 bases and J by 2 bases, and 14 bases separated the two germline ends. The CDR3 runs 16 residues. For the CDR3, the DNA is TGTGCCAGCAGCGCGCCAGGGCAGGGAAACACCGGGGAGCTGTTTTTT. As protein: CASSAPGQGNTGELFF.

The chain recombines TRBV24-1 with TRBJ1-5, with D unclear. Germline-derived CDR1 and CDR2 are KGHDR and SFDVKD. V was trimmed by 5 bases and J by 5 bases, leaving 9 bases between them. The CDR3 runs 13 residues. Here the CDR3 reads CATSANRDQPQHF. The CDR3 coding sequence is TGTGCCACCAGTGCCAACAGAGATCAGCCCCAGCATTTT.

CDR3 amino acids: CASSRAGGGHSQPQHF. CDR3 nucleotide sequence: TGTGCCAGTAGCCGCGCCGGGGGGGGTCATAGTCAGCCCCAGCATTTT. The genes are TRBV19 and TRBJ1-5, with D perhaps TRBD1 (5 bases). The V gene lost 6 bases and the J gene lost 6 bases, with 21 bases spanning the gap. From germline, CDR1 is LNHDA and CDR2 SQIVND (reference sequence). The CDR3 spans 16 residues.

V usage is TRBV18 and J usage is TRBJ1-2, with TRBD1 identical over 7 bases. The CDR3 totals 14 residues. From germline, CDR1 is KGHSH and CDR2 LQKENI. Trimming took 1 base from V and 6 from J; bases not matched to a gene: 5. This CDR3 reads CASSPQQGVDGYTF. The DNA for the CDR3 is TGTGCCAGCTCACCACAGCAGGGGGTTGATGGCTACACCTTC.

The CDR3 reads CASSRPGGWYTEAFF. The CDR3 DNA is TGTGCCAGCAGTCGGCCCGGGGGTTGGTACACTGAAGCTTTCTTT. J is TRBJ1-1 and V is TRBV28; TRBD1 might be the D (5 bases). The CDR3 contains 15 residues. Germline V gene lookup returns CDR1 MDHEN and CDR2 SYDVKM. The V gene lost 5 bases and the J gene lost 3 bases, with 16 bases spanning the gap.

This clone was counted only a few times. The chain recombines TRBV15 with TRBJ2-2, with no clear D. Germline V gene data show CDR1 as LNHNV and CDR2 as YYDKDF (reference sequence). This CDR3 region has 15 residues. Deletions cut 1 base from V and 0 bases from J, with 6 bases between. CDR3 residues: CATSRGTSNTGELFF. The DNA for the CDR3 is TGTGCCACCAGCAGAGGTACTTCGAACACCGGGGAGCTGTTTTTT.

This clone came up once. The chain has TRBV3-1 (or the pseudogene TRBV3-2) and TRBJ2-4; 10 bases are a match to TRBD2. The junction had 10 bases not matched to a gene; V was cut back by 4 bases and J by 1 base. The germline CDR1 and CDR2 sequences are LGHDT and YNNKEL (reference sequence). This CDR3 has 18 residues. Here the CDR3 DNA reads TGTGCCAGCAGCCCCACTCTAGCGGGAGTAGGTGCCAAAAACATTCAGTACTTC. This gives the protein CASSPTLAGVGAKNIQYF.

A word on this clone: The same CDR3 can be traced to other DNA sequences in this sample. V usage is TRBV5-4 and J usage is TRBJ2-5, with TRBD1 matching 10 bases. The V and J ends lost 4 bases and 4 bases, in that order; junction bases with no gene match: 7. The CDR3 runs 15 residues. Germline V gene sequence: CDR1 SGHNT, CDR2 YYREEE (reference sequence). CDR3: CASSPGQGRGETQYF. For the CDR3, the DNA is TGTGCCAGCAGCCCGGGACAGGGGAGGGGAGAGACCCAGTACTTC.

The gene calls are TRBV11-2 and TRBJ2-1; 9 bases line up with TRBD2. The V gene's germline CDR1 is SGHAT and CDR2 FQNNGV. V shed 3 bases and J 7 bases; nucleotides not matched to a gene: 13. The length of the CDR3 is 17 residues. This CDR3 is CASSFNLLAGDRNEQFF. In DNA, the CDR3 is TGTGCCAGCAGCTTTAACCTTTTAGCGGGAGATCGAAATGAGCAGTTCTTC.

The J gene is TRBJ2-7, the V gene TRBV7-9; 10 positions agree with TRBD2. The CDR3 is made up of 14 amino acids. Germline assignment: CDR1 SEHNR and CDR2 FQNEAQ (reference sequence). V trimming: 2 bases; J trimming: 5 bases; junction bases outside the gene matches: 3. The CDR3 protein is CASSLSSGSNEQYF. In DNA form, the CDR3 reads TGTGCCAGCAGCTTATCTAGCGGGAGTAACGAGCAGTACTTC. The full variable domain, completed using reference TRBV7-9 and TRBJ2-7, is DTGVSQNPRHKITKRGQNVTFRCDPISEHNRLYWYRQTLGQGPEFLTYFQNEAQLEKSRLLSDRFSAERPKGSFSTLEIQRTEQGDSAMYLCASSLSSGSNEQYFGPGTRLTVT.

This clone was observed a few times. This chain connects TRBV30 to TRBJ1-1; D possibly corresponds to TRBD1 (5 bases). The CDR3 spans 14 residues. The V end was cut by 3 bases, the J end by 11 bases, with 22 bases between. Germline CDR1 and CDR2: GTSNPN and SVGIG (reference sequence). For the CDR3, the DNA is TGTGCCTGGAGCTCCACGGACAAAGTAGTCAAGGCTTTCTTT. As protein: CAWSSTDKVVKAFF.

The chain combines TRBV21-1 with TRBJ1-6; the D call in the table, TRBD1, was not verified against the DNA. TRBV21-1 constitutes a pseudogene. This CDR3 region has 12 residues. CDR3 in amino acids: CASSNCPGRLHF. The CDR3 coding sequence is TGTGCCAGCAGCAACTGTCCAGGCCGTCTCCACTTT.

This rearrangement joins TRBV4-1 to TRBJ1-1; 9 nucleotides align to TRBD1. Germline loops: CDR1 MGHRA, CDR2 YSYEKL. The CDR3 is 15 residues long. Trimming removed 4 bases from V and 7 bases from J; junction bases left unmatched: 10. CDR3 protein: CASSRGQGLTGEAFF. As DNA, the CDR3 is TGCGCCAGCAGCCGCGGACAGGGGCTGACCGGTGAAGCTTTCTTT.

The V call is TRBV18, the J call TRBJ2-3; TRBD2 is a possible D gene (7 bases). The V end lost 2 bases, the J end lost 5 bases, and 14 bases lay between the germline ends. CDR3 length: 15 amino acids. From germline, CDR1 is KGHSH and CDR2 LQKENI. CDR3 sequence: CASSPVGGHIDTQYF. The CDR3 nucleotides are TGTGCCAGCTCACCAGTCGGGGGGCATATAGATACGCAGTATTTT.

This rearrangement joins TRBV7-6 to TRBJ2-1; 8 bases are shared with TRBD2. In germline, CDR1 is SGHVS, CDR2 FNYEAQ. The junction had 7 bases not matched to a gene; V was cut back by 3 bases and J by 0 bases. This CDR3 is built from 17 residues. CDR3 region: CASSFLSGASSYNEQFF. CDR3 coding DNA: TGTGCCAGCAGCTTCCTTAGCGGGGCAAGCTCCTACAATGAGCAGTTCTTC.

This clone showed up many times. V is TRBV19 and J is TRBJ1-1, with 9 bases identical to TRBD1. The CDR3 covers 15 residues. CDR1 is LNHDA, CDR2 SQIVND, per germline (reference sequence). J gave up 1 base and V 7 bases, and 7 bases lay outside the gene matches. The CDR3 region is CASKRTGESNTEAFF. CDR3 sequence (DNA): TGTGCCAGTAAGAGGACAGGGGAGTCGAACACTGAAGCTTTCTTT.

The chain employs TRBV5-1 and TRBJ2-1, with 10 positions matching TRBD2. The CDR3 is made up of 18 amino acids. Trimming at V came to 0 bases and at J to 8 bases, leaving 14 bases not matched to a gene. Germline CDR1 and CDR2: SGHRS and YFSETQ. Written as DNA, the CDR3 is TGCGCCAGCAGCTTGGGTCCTAGCGGGAGTTCCTTAGGTGATGAGCAGTTCTTC. Translating it yields CASSLGPSGSSLGDEQFF.

The chain recombines TRBV5-1 with TRBJ2-1; a possible D gene is TRBD2 (5 bases). V was trimmed by 2 bases and J by 5 bases, leaving 8 bases between them. CDR3 length: 13 amino acids. Germline CDR1 and CDR2: SGHRS and YFSETQ. As DNA, the CDR3 is TGCGCCAGCAGCTTCGCCGGGGACAATGAGCAGTTCTTC. Translated: CASSFAGDNEQFF.

The V and J genes are TRBV20-1 and TRBJ1-2, with TRBD1 identical over 8 bases. V lost 6 bases and J lost 7; bases outside the gene matches: 13. This CDR3 is built from 14 residues. Germline V gene data show CDR1 as DFQATT and CDR2 as SNEGSKA (reference sequence). The CDR3 sequence is CSASGKGQVVGYTF. DNA of the CDR3: TGCAGTGCCAGTGGAAAGGGACAGGTGGTTGGCTACACCTTC.

V is TRBV27 and J is TRBJ2-3; 7 bases match TRBD1. From germline, CDR1 is MNHEY and CDR2 SMNVEV (reference sequence). J was trimmed by 4 bases and V by 6 bases; bases with no gene match: 10. The CDR3 sequence is 15 residues long. The CDR3 region has the DNA TGTGCCAGCAGCCTCACAAGACAGGGATCAGATACGCAGTATTTT. Protein product: CASSLTRQGSDTQYF.

The chain is built from TRBV25-1 and TRBJ2-5, with 8 bases that match TRBD1. From germline, CDR1 is MGHDK and CDR2 SYGVNS. The CDR3 is made up of 16 amino acids. Trimming at V came to 3 bases and at J to 4 bases, leaving 10 bases not matched to a gene. The CDR3 loop is CASSDTLTGGLETQYF. In DNA, the CDR3 is TGTGCCAGCAGTGACACCCTAACAGGGGGGCTAGAGACCCAGTACTTC.

This clone was observed a single time. V usage is TRBV7-8 and J usage is TRBJ2-3; D gene ambiguous. Germline CDR1 SGHVS, CDR2 FQNEAQ. There are 11 residues in the CDR3. Trimming left V 8 bases short and J 3 bases short, with 6 bases between. CDR3 coding DNA: TGTGCCAGCGGTACTACAGATACGCAGTATTTT. It encodes CASGTTDTQYF. Full variable domain (outside the CDR3, taken from reference TRBV7-8 and TRBJ2-3): GAGVSQSPRYKVAKRGQDVALRCDPISGHVSLFWYQQALGQGPEFLTYFQNEAQLDKSGLPSDRFFAERPEGSVSTLKIQRTQQEDSAVYLCASGTTDTQYFGPGTRLTVL.

In its sample, this clone was seen a few times. V and J are TRBV5-1 and TRBJ2-7, with D possibly being TRBD2 (6 bases). The CDR3 contains 13 residues. The germline gives CDR1 SGHRS, CDR2 YFSETQ. V was cut by 2 bases and J by 2 bases, with 8 bases left in between. The CDR3 loop reads CASSLAGPYEQYF. The CDR3 DNA sequence: TGCGCCAGCAGCTTAGCGGGTCCCTACGAGCAGTACTTC.

The chain joins TRBV2 to TRBJ2-7; TRBD2 is a possible D gene (6 bases). There are 14 residues in the CDR3. Germline CDR1 is SNHLY and CDR2 is FYNNEI. V shed 1 base and J shed 5 bases, with 12 bases lying between them. CDR3: CASSEVEGDHEQYF. CDR3 DNA: TGTGCCAGCAGTGAAGTGGAGGGCGATCACGAGCAGTACTTC.